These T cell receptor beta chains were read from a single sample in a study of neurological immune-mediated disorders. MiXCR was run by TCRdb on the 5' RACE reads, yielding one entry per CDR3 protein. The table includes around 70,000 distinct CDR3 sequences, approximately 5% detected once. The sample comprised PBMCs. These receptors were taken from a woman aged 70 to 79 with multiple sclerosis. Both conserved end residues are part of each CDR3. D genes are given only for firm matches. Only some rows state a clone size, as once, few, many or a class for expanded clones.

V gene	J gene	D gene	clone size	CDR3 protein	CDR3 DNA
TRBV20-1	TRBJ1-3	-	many	CSAWGFSGNTIYF	TGCAGTGCGTGGGGGTTCTCTGGAAACACCATATATTTT
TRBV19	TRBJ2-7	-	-	CASRRGTHYEQYF	TGTGCCAGTAGAAGAGGTACCCACTACGAGCAGTACTTC
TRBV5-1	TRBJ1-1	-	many	CASSYGDPDNTEAFF	TGCGCCAGCAGCTATGGCGACCCGGATAACACTGAAGCTTTCTTT
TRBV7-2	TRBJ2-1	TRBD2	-	CVKTSGSRYNEQFF	TGTGTTAAGACTAGCGGGAGTCGGTACAATGAGCAGTTCTTC
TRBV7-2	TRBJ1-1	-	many	CASSLGAVTEAFF	TGTGCCAGCAGCTTAGGGGCTGTCACTGAAGCTTTCTTT
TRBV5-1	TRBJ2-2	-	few	CASSLWTIMAGELFF	TGCGCCAGCAGCTTATGGACTATCATGGCCGGGGAGCTGTTTTTT
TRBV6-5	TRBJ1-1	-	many	CASRKTDSSMNTEAFF	TGTGCCAGCAGGAAGACAGATAGTAGTATGAACACTGAAGCTTTCTTT
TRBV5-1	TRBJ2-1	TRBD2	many	CASSLAGTSGSLNEQFF	TGCGCCAGCAGCTTGGCCGGGACTAGCGGGAGCTTAAATGAGCAGTTCTTC
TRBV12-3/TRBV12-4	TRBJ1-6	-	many	CASSLGAGDNSPLHF	TGTGCCAGCAGTTTAGGGGCAGGGGATAATTCACCCCTCCACTTT
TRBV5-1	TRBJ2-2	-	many	CASSLEGQNTGELFF	TGCGCCAGCAGCTTGGAGGGACAGAACACCGGGGAGCTGTTTTTT
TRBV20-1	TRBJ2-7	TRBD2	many	CSAILAGAVYEQYF	TGCAGTGCTATCCTAGCGGGAGCAGTCTACGAGCAGTACTTC
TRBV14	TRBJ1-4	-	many	CASSRSGEKLFF	TGTGCCAGCAGCCGGTCGGGGGAAAAACTGTTTTTT
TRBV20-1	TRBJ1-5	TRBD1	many	CSALGQGGDQPQHF	TGCAGTGCTCTTGGACAGGGGGGTGATCAGCCCCAGCATTTT
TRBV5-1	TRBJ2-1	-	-	CASSRQTNSYNEQFF	TGCGCCAGCAGTAGGCAAACCAATAGCTACAATGAGCAGTTCTTC
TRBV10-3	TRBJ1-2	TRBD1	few	CAISTGEVGYGYTF	TGTGCCATCAGTACAGGGGAGGTCGGGTATGGCTACACCTTC
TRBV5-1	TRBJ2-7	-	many	CASSPGRAGGLLGEQYF	TGCGCCAGCAGCCCAGGCCGGGCCGGGGGCCTCCTGGGCGAGCAGTACTTC
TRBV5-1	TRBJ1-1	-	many	CASSLGQVDTEAFF	TGCGCCAGCAGCTTGGGGCAGGTGGACACTGAAGCTTTCTTT
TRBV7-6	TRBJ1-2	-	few	CASSTGTRQGYTF	TGTGCCAGCAGCACCGGGACTCGACAGGGCTACACCTTC
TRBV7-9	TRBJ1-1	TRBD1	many	CASSYTGGLATEAFF	TGTGCCAGCAGCTATACAGGGGGGCTCGCCACTGAAGCTTTCTTT
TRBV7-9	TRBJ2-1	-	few	CASSPGEYSSYNEQFF	TGTGCCAGCAGCCCAGGGGAATATTCCTCCTACAATGAGCAGTTCTTC
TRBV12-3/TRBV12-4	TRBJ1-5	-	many	CASTLGPGRGQPQHF	TGTGCCAGCACCCTGGGCCCGGGGCGCGGGCAGCCCCAGCATTTT
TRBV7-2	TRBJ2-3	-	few	CASSLMQGDTQYF	TGTGCCAGCAGCTTAATGCAGGGGGATACGCAGTATTTT
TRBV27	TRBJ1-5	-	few	CASSSLGAGQPQHF	TGTGCCAGCAGTTCCCTCGGCGCAGGACAGCCCCAGCATTTT
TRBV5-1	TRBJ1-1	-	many	CASSLDGGEAFF	TGCGCCAGCAGCTTGGACGGGGGTGAAGCTTTCTTT
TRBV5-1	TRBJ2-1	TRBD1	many	CASSFGTDSNEQFF	TGCGCCAGCAGCTTCGGGACAGATTCAAATGAGCAGTTCTTC
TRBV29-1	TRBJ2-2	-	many	CSGREQGYGELFF	TGCAGCGGGCGCGAACAGGGATACGGGGAGCTGTTTTTT
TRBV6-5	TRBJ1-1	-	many	CASTFTWGNTEAFF	TGTGCCAGCACCTTTACGTGGGGGAACACTGAAGCTTTCTTT
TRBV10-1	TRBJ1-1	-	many	CARGGRQGYTEAFF	TGCGCCAGAGGGGGACGGCAGGGGTACACTGAAGCTTTCTTT
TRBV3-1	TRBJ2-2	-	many	CASSPFGTGELFF	TGTGCCAGCAGCCCCTTCGGCACCGGGGAGCTGTTTTTT
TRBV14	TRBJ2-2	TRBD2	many	CASSLRTSGTRTGELFF	TGTGCCAGCAGTCTCAGGACTAGCGGGACCAGAACCGGGGAGCTGTTTTTT
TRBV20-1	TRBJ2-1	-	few	CSARDGAWGYNEQFF	TGCAGTGCTAGAGATGGGGCTTGGGGTTACAATGAGCAGTTCTTC
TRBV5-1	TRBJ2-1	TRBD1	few	CASSSGTGYNEQFF	TGCGCCAGCAGCTCCGGGACAGGCTACAATGAGCAGTTCTTC
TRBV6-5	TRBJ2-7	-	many	CASSYGISYEQYF	TGTGCCAGCAGTTACGGGATCTCCTACGAGCAGTACTTC
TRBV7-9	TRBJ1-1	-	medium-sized	CASSSGQSAEAFF	TGTGCCAGCAGCTCGGGACAATCGGCTGAAGCTTTCTTT
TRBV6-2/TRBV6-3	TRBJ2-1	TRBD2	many	CASSPWTSGPNEQFF	TGTGCCAGCAGTCCCTGGACTAGCGGGCCTAATGAGCAGTTCTTC
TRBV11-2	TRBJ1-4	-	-	CASGPGLANEKLFF	TGTGCCAGCGGCCCCGGATTGGCTAATGAAAAACTGTTTTTT
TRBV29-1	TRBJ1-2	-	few	CSVGRQAGTNYGYTF	TGCAGCGTTGGAAGACAGGCTGGGACTAACTATGGCTACACCTTC
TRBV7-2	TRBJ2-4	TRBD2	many	CASSPPGTRQKNIQYF	TGTGCCAGCAGCCCGCCCGGGACTAGACAGAAAAACATTCAGTACTTC
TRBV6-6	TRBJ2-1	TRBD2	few	CASSYATSGSNEQFF	TGTGCCAGCAGTTACGCGACTAGCGGGAGTAATGAGCAGTTCTTC
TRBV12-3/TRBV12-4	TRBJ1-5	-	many	CASSLNVQPQHF	TGTGCCAGCAGTTTAAATGTGCAGCCCCAGCATTTT
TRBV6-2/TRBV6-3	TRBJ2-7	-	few	CASSPPGRYEQYF	TGTGCCAGCAGTCCCCCAGGACGCTACGAGCAGTACTTC
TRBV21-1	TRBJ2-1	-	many	CASTKRVQEGYNEQFF	TGTGCCAGCACCAAAAGGGTCCAGGAGGGGTACAATGAGCAGTTCTTC
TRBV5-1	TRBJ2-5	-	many	CASSLEGRQETQYF	TGCGCCAGCAGCTTGGAGGGCAGACAAGAGACCCAGTACTTC
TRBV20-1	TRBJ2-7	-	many	CSARDQVYEQYF	TGCAGTGCTAGAGATCAAGTCTACGAGCAGTACTTC
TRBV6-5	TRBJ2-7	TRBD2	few	CASSYSGPSGRTYEQYF	TGTGCCAGCAGTTACTCAGGACCTAGCGGGAGGACCTACGAGCAGTACTTC
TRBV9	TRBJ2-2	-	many	CASSVASNTGELFF	TGTGCCAGCAGCGTAGCTTCGAACACCGGGGAGCTGTTTTTT
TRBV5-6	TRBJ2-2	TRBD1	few	CASSWMDRGGSGELFF	TGTGCCAGCAGCTGGATGGACAGGGGAGGGTCCGGGGAGCTGTTTTTT
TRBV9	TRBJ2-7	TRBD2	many	CASSAQTSGRQYF	TGTGCCAGCAGCGCCCAGACTAGCGGGAGGCAGTACTTC
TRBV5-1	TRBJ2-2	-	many	CASSLPGELFF	TGCGCCAGCAGCTTGCCTGGGGAGCTGTTTTTT